The T cell receptor (beta chain) described here comes from a study of blood T cell repertoires in COVID-19. In the study overall: Sites across the United States, Italy and Spain contributed samples from acute and convalescent COVID-19. Nucleic acid was either cDNA or gDNA, and it came from T cells, B-cell-depleted T cells, or PBMCs.

In the authors' workflow: The assay estimated nucleated cells by amplifying reference gene primers. Using immunoSEQ multiplex PCR, the repertoire was profiled, and TCRdb retains in-frame clones only, with some absent. V and J calls and clone size are those listed in that table; D and trimming were worked out from the DNA. The sample includes about 160,000 clones, 82% of them seen just once. Trimming pared 2 bases from V and 1 base from J, leaving 10 bases between. Germline lookup yields CDR1 SGHDT and CDR2 YYEEEE. The CDR3 length is 15 residues. The material sequenced was peripheral blood. This sequence joins TRBV5-6 and TRBJ1-3; D is undetermined. This sequence was found in a woman of 80 years or more with acute or convalescent COVID-19. CDR3 loop: CASSFGWRSGNTIYF. In nucleotides, the CDR3 is TGTGCCAGCAGCTTTGGGTGGCGGTCTGGAAACACCATATATTTT.